This entry lists 32 T cell receptor beta chains sequenced from one sample in a study of T cell responses to AZD1222 COVID-19 vaccine. Libraries were prepared by immunoSEQ multiplex PCR; TCRdb keeps only in-frame clonotypes and omits some of them. The data show tens of thousands of clones, with about 88% seen just once and 13% held by the top ten. Sequencing used peripheral blood, obtained on day 0 of AZD1222 vaccination. Receptors originate from an adult in good health.

The table lists this clone with a few counts. CDR3 DNA: TGCAGTAAGGGGGGCCCCACTGAAGCTTTCTTT. This encodes CSKGGPTEAFF. V gene TRBV20-1 combines with J gene TRBJ1-1; tentatively, D is TRBD1 (6 bases). With 8 bases removed from V and 4 bases from J, the gap between germline ends came to 11 bases. The CDR3 length is 11 residues. The germline V gene has CDR1 DFQATT and CDR2 SNEGSKA (reference sequence).

This clone was found once. The V call is TRBV9, the J call TRBJ1-2; D uncertain. Germline loops: CDR1 SGDLS, CDR2 YYNGEE. CDR3 size: 15 residues. Trimming left V 0 bases short and J 1 base short, with 10 bases between. DNA for the CDR3: TGTGCCAGCAGCGTAGAACAAGTTCGTAACTATGGCTACACCTTC. It is translated as CASSVEQVRNYGYTF.

The chain uses TRBV9 and TRBJ2-7, with 9 bases identical to TRBD1. The CDR3 covers 14 residues. CDR1 is SGDLS and CDR2 is YYNGEE in the germline V gene. With V trimmed by 7 bases and J by 3 bases, 8 bases remained unmatched. The CDR3 coding sequence is TGTGCCAGCGGGAGGACAGGGGTTGGCTACGAGCAGTACTTC. It is translated as CASGRTGVGYEQYF.

This clone was counted between two and nine times. The J gene is TRBJ1-1, the V gene TRBV3-1 (or the pseudogene TRBV3-2); tentatively, D is TRBD1 (6 bases). The CDR3 loop spans 13 amino acids. The V gene's germline CDR1 is LGHDT and CDR2 YNNKEL (reference sequence). V dropped 3 bases and J dropped 6 bases, with 11 bases sitting between them. CDR3 bases: TGTGCCAGCAGCCAGGTCAGGGGCGCTGAAGCTTTCTTT. Protein product: CASSQVRGAEAFF.

About this clone itself: At one end, the junction sequence differs from germline, possibly due to a read error. The chain combines TRBV5-1 with TRBJ1-2; D not resolved. CDR1 SGHRS and CDR2 YFSETQ come from the germline V gene. This CDR3 comprises 15 residues. The CDR3 is CVSSWGSSSNYGYTF. CDR3 sequence (DNA): TGCGTCAGCAGTTGGGGTAGCTCCTCTAACTATGGCTACACCTTC.

The rearrangement uses TRBV5-1 and TRBJ1-2; 8 bases line up with TRBD1. J lost 4 bases, V lost 4 bases, and 15 bases had no gene match. Germline V gives CDR1 SGHRS, CDR2 YFSETQ. The CDR3 totals 17 residues. DNA for the CDR3: TGCGCCAGCAGCCGGGAACCCGGACAGGGAGGCGGCTATGGCTACACCTTC. Protein sequence: CASSREPGQGGGYGYTF.

CDR3 nucleotide sequence: TGTGCCAGCAGCGCGGGGGACCACTCCTACGAGCAGTACTTC. This gives the protein CASSAGDHSYEQYF. The chain couples TRBV7-2 to TRBJ2-7; 7 bases fit TRBD2. Trimming at V came to 5 bases and at J to 0 bases, leaving 4 bases not matched to a gene. Per the germline V gene, CDR1 is SGHTA and CDR2 is FQGNSA. The CDR3 is 14 amino acids.

CDR3: CASSLAWDQPQHF. CDR3 bases: TGTGCCAGCAGCTTAGCATGGGATCAGCCCCAGCATTTT. The V and J genes are TRBV7-8 and TRBJ1-5; D is uncertain. CDR1 and CDR2 (germline): SGHVS, FQNEAQ. Trimming removed 0 bases from V and 5 bases from J, with 5 bases in between. CDR3 length equals 13 residues.

The genes are TRBV2 and TRBJ2-7; the match to TRBD1 covers 9 bases. V shed 7 bases and J 2 bases; nucleotides not matched to a gene: 3. CDR3 length: 13 amino acids. The germline V gene encodes CDR1 SNHLY and CDR2 FYNNEI. This CDR3 is CASNWDRAYEQYF. The CDR3 nucleotides are TGTGCCAGCAACTGGGACAGGGCCTACGAGCAGTACTTC. The whole variable domain, filled in from reference TRBV2 and TRBJ2-7, reads EPEVTQTPSHQVTQMGQEVILRCVPISNHLYFYWYRQILGQKVEFLVSFYNNEISEKSEIFDDQFSVERPDGSNFTLKIRSTKLEDSAMYFCASNWDRAYEQYFGPGTRLTVT.

This clone has more than one count but fewer than ten. The rearrangement uses TRBV7-2 and TRBJ2-1, with 9 bases fitting TRBD2. CDR1 and CDR2 from the germline V gene are SGHTA and FQGNSA. The CDR3 extends over 15 amino acids. Germline trimming cut 1 base from V and 8 bases from J; bases unmatched to any gene: 6. The CDR3 DNA reads as TGTGCCAGCAGCTTAGAGTCTAGCGGGGTTCATGAGCAGTTCTTC. Amino acid sequence: CASSLESSGVHEQFF.

The rearrangement joins TRBV11-2 to TRBJ2-3, with a tentative D call TRBD2 (6 bases). This CDR3 has 13 amino acids. Germline CDR1 and CDR2: SGHAT and FQNNGV. V lost 1 base to trimming and J lost 7 bases, with 9 bases between them. The CDR3 sequence: CASSLAGVNTQYF. CDR3 in DNA: TGTGCCAGCAGCTTAGCGGGGGTAAATACGCAGTATTTT.

A few counts support this clone. CDR3 sequence reads: CASSYQGNQPQHF. DNA of the CDR3: TGTGCCAGCAGTTACCAGGGGAATCAGCCCCAGCATTTT. The chain joins TRBV6-2 or TRBV6-3 to TRBJ1-5; maybe TRBD1 (6 bases). Germline assignment: CDR1 MNHEY and CDR2 SVGEGT. The V end was cut by 2 bases, the J end by 4 bases, with 6 bases between. CDR3 length: 13 residues.

The CDR3 region has the DNA TGCGCCAGCAGCCAAGTCGTGGGACAGCCAGATTATAGCAATCAGCCCCAGCATTTT. Its translation: CASSQVVGQPDYSNQPQHF. This chain uses TRBV4-1 with TRBJ1-5, with 7 bases matching TRBD1. The germline gives CDR1 MGHRA, CDR2 YSYEKL. V shed 1 base and J 0 bases; nucleotides not matched to a gene: 12. This CDR3 spans 19 amino acids.

In this sample, this clone turned up once. This chain uses TRBV18 with TRBJ2-3, with D perhaps matching TRBD1 (6 bases). Per germline, CDR1 KGHSH and CDR2 LQKENI. This CDR3 spans 13 amino acids. V gave up 5 bases and J gave up 10 bases, with 16 bases separating them. The DNA of the CDR3 is TGTGCCAGCTCAGAAGGGACATTTCTCCCGCAGTATTTT. Its protein product is CASSEGTFLPQYF.

In regard to this clone: At one of its ends the junction is not consistent with the germline gene, which may arise from a read error. This sequence joins TRBV7-9 and TRBJ2-5; D is undetermined. Germline CDR1 reads SEHNR; CDR2 reads FQNEAQ (reference sequence). The CDR3 consists of 15 residues. This CDR3 reads CASSLGRSLQETQYF. CDR3 coding DNA: TGTGCCAGCAGCTTAGGGCGGAGTCTCCAAGAAACCCAGTACTTC.

This chain links TRBV5-4 with TRBJ1-1; a weak D match, TRBD1 (5 bases). The CDR3 is 13 amino acids. Trimming removed 2 bases at V and 3 bases at J, with 8 bases between. Per the germline V gene, CDR1 is SGHNT and CDR2 is YYREEE (reference sequence). The CDR3 sequence: CASSFGGDTEAFF. In nucleotides, the CDR3 is TGTGCCAGCAGCTTCGGGGGGGACACTGAAGCTTTCTTT.

The CDR3 bases are TGTGCCAGCCCCGGAAGGGGAGAGGCAGATACGCAGTATTTT. Translation: CASPGRGEADTQYF. The gene calls are TRBV6-5 and TRBJ2-3; D possibly matches TRBD1 or TRBD2 (5 bases each). The V and J ends lost 8 bases and 4 bases respectively, with 16 bases between them. Germline CDR1 MNHEY, CDR2 SVGAGI. CDR3 length: 14 amino acids.

This clone was picked up one time. The V gene is TRBV28, the J gene TRBJ1-5, with 9 bases lining up with TRBD1. The CDR3 has 16 amino acids. Trimming cost V 5 bases and J 6 bases; bases outside gene matches: 11. CDR1 is MDHEN, CDR2 SYDVKM, per germline. In DNA, the CDR3 is TGTGCCAGCAGTACCCCCGGACAGGGGCGCAGTCAGCCCCAGCATTTT. Translated, it gives CASSTPGQGRSQPQHF.

This chain links TRBV7-3 with TRBJ1-2, with a possible D match to TRBD1 (6 bases). V was trimmed by 2 bases and J by 4 bases, leaving 14 bases between them. This CDR3 is built from 15 residues. Germline CDR1 and CDR2: SGHTA and FQGTGA. Here the CDR3 DNA reads TGTGCCAGCAGCTTAGGGGGCGGGGAGGCCTATGGCTACACCTTC. The encoded protein is CASSLGGGEAYGYTF.

The count of this clone is one. CDR3 sequence: CASSPARLNPNTEAFF. CDR3 DNA: TGTGCCAGCAGCCCCGCCCGCCTGAACCCGAACACTGAAGCTTTCTTT. The chain carries TRBV7-9 and TRBJ1-1, with no clear D. The CDR3 sequence is 16 residues long. V lost 5 bases to trimming and J lost 1 base, with 17 bases between them. CDR1 is SEHNR and CDR2 is FQNEAQ in the germline V gene (reference sequence).

This clone was detected only a few times. The V and J genes are TRBV7-9 and TRBJ1-1, with TRBD1 as a possible D gene (6 bases). Germline V gene data show CDR1 as SEHNR and CDR2 as FQNEAQ (reference sequence). There are 13 residues in the CDR3. The germline V and J ends were trimmed by 1 base and 4 bases, with 7 bases remaining between them. CDR3 DNA: TGTGCCAGCAGCTTAGAAGGGGGCACTGAAGCTTTCTTT. Encoded protein: CASSLEGGTEAFF. Complete variable domain (other parts from reference TRBV7-9 and TRBJ1-1): DTGVSQNPRHKITKRGQNVTFRCDPISEHNRLYWYRQTLGQGPEFLTYFQNEAQLEKSRLLSDRFSAERPKGSFSTLEIQRTEQGDSAMYLCASSLEGGTEAFFGQGTRLTVV.

The chain links TRBV6-5 to TRBJ1-1; D call uncertain. The length of the CDR3 is 14 residues. The V end was cut by 0 bases, the J end by 7 bases, with 12 bases between. CDR1 and CDR2 (germline): MNHEY, SVGAGI. CDR3 nucleotide sequence: TGTGCCAGCAGTTACTCGATTATGCGGGATGAAGCTTTCTTT. Translated, it gives CASSYSIMRDEAFF.

The CDR3 DNA is TGTGCCAGCAGTTTCCGACAGGGGATTTATCAGCCCCAGCATTTT. It is translated as CASSFRQGIYQPQHF. This sequence joins TRBV6-6 and TRBJ1-5; TRBD1 matches 8 bases. In germline, CDR1 is MNHNY, CDR2 SVGAGI (reference sequence). The CDR3 covers 15 residues. J gave up 5 bases and V 4 bases, and 7 bases lay outside the gene matches.

V is TRBV25-1 and J is TRBJ2-5; 9 nucleotides agree with TRBD2. V shed 3 bases, J shed 5 bases, and the junction held 13 bases outside the gene matches. The CDR3 spans 17 residues. Germline CDR1 and CDR2: MGHDK and SYGVNS. The CDR3 region has the DNA TGTGCCAGCAGTGATCCTCGGGTAGCGGGGGCGGGGGAGACCCAGTACTTC. Protein product: CASSDPRVAGAGETQYF.

This chain connects TRBV11-3 to TRBJ2-1; D gene uncertain. Trimming removed 3 bases at V and 7 bases at J, with 1 base between. The length of the CDR3 is 10 residues. In germline, CDR1 is SGHNT, CDR2 YENEEA. The CDR3 here is CASSFNEQFF. DNA of the CDR3: TGTGCCAGCAGCTTTAATGAGCAGTTCTTC.

This CDR3 reads CASSKPATNEKLFF. The CDR3 region has the DNA TGTGCCAGCAGCAAACCCGCAACTAATGAAAAACTGTTTTTT. The gene calls are TRBV6-1 and TRBJ1-4; D gene unclear. The CDR3 loop spans 14 amino acids. Germline values: CDR1 MNHNS, CDR2 SASEGT. The V end lost 6 bases, the J end lost 0 bases, and 8 bases lay between the germline ends.

This chain links TRBV9 with TRBJ1-2; no firm D call. The germline CDR1 and CDR2 sequences are SGDLS and YYNGEE. The CDR3 spans 12 residues. Trimming removed 0 bases at V and 8 bases at J, with 8 bases between. The CDR3 nucleotides read TGTGCCAGCAGCGTAGTGAGGGAGGGCTACACCTTC. It is translated as CASSVVREGYTF. Using reference TRBV9 and TRBJ1-2 for the parts outside the CDR3, the full variable domain is DSGVTQTPKHLITATGQRVTLRCSPRSGDLSVYWYQQSLDQGLQFLIQYYNGEERAKGNILERFSAQQFPDLHSELNLSSLELGDSALYFCASSVVREGYTFGSGTRLTVV.

The chain carries TRBV29-1 and TRBJ2-2, with 11 bases identical to TRBD1. The germline gives CDR1 SQVTM, CDR2 ANQGSEA. The trim removed 5 bases at V and 4 bases at J, leaving 6 bases unmatched. This CDR3 has 15 residues. The CDR3 spells CSVYPGTGGTGELFF. The CDR3 DNA reads as TGCAGCGTTTACCCCGGGACAGGGGGCACCGGGGAGCTGTTTTTT.

The chain combines TRBV7-3 with TRBJ2-2, with D unresolved. The CDR3 loop spans 13 amino acids. Germline values: CDR1 SGHTA, CDR2 FQGTGA. The V end was cut by 5 bases, the J end by 2 bases, with 6 bases between. CDR3 residues: CASSLSNTGELFF. CDR3 in DNA: TGTGCCAGCAGCCTCAGTAACACCGGGGAGCTGTTTTTT.

V and J are TRBV2 and TRBJ2-7; weak D call: TRBD2 (6 bases). The CDR3 loop spans 14 amino acids. V was shortened by 3 bases and J by 3 bases, with 12 bases between the two germline ends. The germline V gene encodes CDR1 SNHLY and CDR2 FYNNEI. For the CDR3, the DNA is TGTGCCAGCAGTGAGGGGGGTTTTGACTACGAGCAGTACTTC. Residues: CASSEGGFDYEQYF.

The genes are TRBV21-1 and TRBJ2-7; the table's D call TRBD1 went unverified against the DNA. TRBV21-1 is a recognized pseudogene. The CDR3 consists of 18 residues. The CDR3 DNA sequence: TGTGCCAGCAGCAAAAAAAGGGGAAACAGGGGTTTGACCTACGAGCAGTACTTC. Translation gives CASSKKRGNRGLTYEQYF.

The chain employs TRBV30 and TRBJ1-1, with 7 nucleotides matching TRBD1. Germline values: CDR1 GTSNPN, CDR2 SVGIG (reference sequence). This CDR3 is 13 amino acids long. V lost 4 bases, J lost 4 bases, and 6 bases stayed unmatched. CDR3 nucleotide sequence: TGTGCCTGGACAGGGGGGTTCGGCACTGAAGCTTTCTTT. Translated: CAWTGGFGTEAFF. The full variable domain, its missing parts supplied by reference TRBV30 and TRBJ1-1, is SQTIHQWPATLVQPVGSPLSLECTVEGTSNPNLYWYRQAAGRGLQLLFYSVGIGQISSEVPQNLSASRPQDRQFILSSKKLLLSDSGFYLCAWTGGFGTEAFFGQGTRLTVV.